A single sample is the source of the 2 T cell receptor beta chains below, sequenced in a study of PD-1 blockade in classical Hodgkin lymphoma. Only in-frame clones appear in the TCRdb table, and some are missing; sequencing was by immunoSEQ multiplex PCR. The sample holds 70,000 or so clones, about 94% seen once. This sample's time point: newly diagnosed, previously untreated cHL patient sample. Sequencing used peripheral blood mononuclear cells (PBMCs). These receptors all come from a human donor with classical Hodgkin lymphoma.

The V call is TRBV29-1, the J call TRBJ1-1; D uncertain. The ends were cut back, 6 bases at V and 2 bases at J, with 7 bases in the middle. This CDR3 spans 11 amino acids. The V gene's germline CDR1 is SQVTM and CDR2 ANQGSEA. The CDR3 reads CSVRLNTEAFF. CDR3 sequence (DNA): TGCAGCGTCCGACTTAACACTGAAGCTTTCTTT.

This clone appeared a single time. The chain is built from TRBV28 and TRBJ2-1; maybe TRBD2 (6 bases). Trimming cost V 2 bases and J 7 bases, with 15 bases left between them. Germline V CDR1 and CDR2: MDHEN, SYDVKM. There are 15 residues in the CDR3. The CDR3 DNA reads as TGTGCCAGCAGTTTACTACGGGAAGGGAGGAATGAGCAGTTCTTC. This translates into CASSLLREGRNEQFF.